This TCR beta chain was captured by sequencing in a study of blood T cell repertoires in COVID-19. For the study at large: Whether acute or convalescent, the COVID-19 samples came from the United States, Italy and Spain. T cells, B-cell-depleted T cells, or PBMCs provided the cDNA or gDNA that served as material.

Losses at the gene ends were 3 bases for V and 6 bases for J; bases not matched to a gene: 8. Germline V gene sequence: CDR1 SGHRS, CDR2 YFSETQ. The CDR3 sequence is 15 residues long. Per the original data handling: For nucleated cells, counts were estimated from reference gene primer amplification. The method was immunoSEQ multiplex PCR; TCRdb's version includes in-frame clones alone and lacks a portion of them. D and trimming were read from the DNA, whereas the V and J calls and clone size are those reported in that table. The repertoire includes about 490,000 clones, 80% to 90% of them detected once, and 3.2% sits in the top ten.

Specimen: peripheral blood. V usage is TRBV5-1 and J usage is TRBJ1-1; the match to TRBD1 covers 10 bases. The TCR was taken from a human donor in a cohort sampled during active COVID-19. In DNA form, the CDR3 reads TGCGCCAGCAGCTCCGACAGGGGGCGAGGGCCTGAAGCTTTCTTT. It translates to CASSSDRGRGPEAFF.